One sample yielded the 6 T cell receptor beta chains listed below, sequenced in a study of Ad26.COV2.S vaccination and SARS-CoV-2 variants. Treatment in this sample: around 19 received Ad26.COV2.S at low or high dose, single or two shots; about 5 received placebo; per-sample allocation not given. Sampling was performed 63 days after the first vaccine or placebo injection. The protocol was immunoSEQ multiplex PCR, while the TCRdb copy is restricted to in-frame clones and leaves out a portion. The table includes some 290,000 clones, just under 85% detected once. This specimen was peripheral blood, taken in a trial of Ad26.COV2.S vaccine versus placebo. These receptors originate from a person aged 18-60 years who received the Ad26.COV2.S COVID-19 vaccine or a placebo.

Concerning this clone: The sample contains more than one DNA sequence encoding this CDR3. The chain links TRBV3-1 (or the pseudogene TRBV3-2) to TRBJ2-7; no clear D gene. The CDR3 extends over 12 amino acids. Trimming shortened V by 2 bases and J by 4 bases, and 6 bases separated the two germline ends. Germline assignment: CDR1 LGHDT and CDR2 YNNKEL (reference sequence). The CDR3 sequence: CASSQTAYEQYF. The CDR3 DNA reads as TGTGCCAGCAGCCAAACAGCTTACGAGCAGTACTTC.

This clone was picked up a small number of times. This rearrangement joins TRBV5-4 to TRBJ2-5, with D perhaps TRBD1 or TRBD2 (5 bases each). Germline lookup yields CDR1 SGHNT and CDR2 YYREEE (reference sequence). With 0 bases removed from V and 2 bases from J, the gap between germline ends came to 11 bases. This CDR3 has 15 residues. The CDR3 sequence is CASSLVGGGQETQYF. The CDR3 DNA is TGTGCCAGCAGCTTGGTCGGTGGGGGACAAGAGACCCAGTACTTC. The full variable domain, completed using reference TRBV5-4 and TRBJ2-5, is ETGVTQSPTHLIKTRGQQVTLRCSSQSGHNTVSWYQQALGQGPQFIFQYYREEENGRGNFPPRFSGLQFPNYSSELNVNALELDDSALYLCASSLVGGGQETQYFGPGTRLLVL.

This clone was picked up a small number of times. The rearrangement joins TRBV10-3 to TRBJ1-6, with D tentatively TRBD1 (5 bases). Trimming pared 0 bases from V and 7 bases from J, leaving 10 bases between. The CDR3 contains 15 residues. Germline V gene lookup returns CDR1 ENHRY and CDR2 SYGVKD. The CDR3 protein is CAISESGTENSPLHF. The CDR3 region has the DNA TGTGCCATCAGTGAGTCCGGGACGGAGAATTCACCCCTCCACTTT.

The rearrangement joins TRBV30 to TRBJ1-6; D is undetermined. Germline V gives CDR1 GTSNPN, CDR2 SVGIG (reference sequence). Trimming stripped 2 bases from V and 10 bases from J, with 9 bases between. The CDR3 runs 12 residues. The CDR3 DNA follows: TGTGCCTGGAGTCCCGATCCGTCACCCCTCCACTTT. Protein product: CAWSPDPSPLHF.

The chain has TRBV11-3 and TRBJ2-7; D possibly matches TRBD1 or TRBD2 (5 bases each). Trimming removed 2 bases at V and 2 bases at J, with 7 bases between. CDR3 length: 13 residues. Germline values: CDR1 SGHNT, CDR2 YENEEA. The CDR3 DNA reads TGTGCCAGCAGCTTAACGGGGCCCTACGAGCAGTACTTC. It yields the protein CASSLTGPYEQYF.

DNA of the CDR3: TGCAGCGCCATGGGACGGGGTAATGAAAAACTGTTTTTT. It encodes CSAMGRGNEKLFF. The V gene is TRBV29-1, the J gene TRBJ1-4; tentative D call: TRBD1 (5 bases). The V gene's germline CDR1 is SQVTM and CDR2 ANQGSEA. Trimming shortened V by 7 bases and J by 4 bases, and 13 bases separated the two germline ends. There are 13 residues in the CDR3.